Following are 30 T cell receptor beta chains from one sample sequenced in a study of blood T cell repertoires in COVID-19. Repertoires were generated with immunoSEQ multiplex PCR, while TCRdb's copy carries only in-frame clones and drops some. The sample includes about 280,000 clones, 75% to 90% of them seen just once. Material for sequencing was peripheral blood. All receptors come from a woman aged 70-85 years with acute or convalescent COVID-19.

The chain joins TRBV10-2 to TRBJ1-1; no clear D. The CDR3 is 13 residues long. The V and J ends lost 8 bases and 4 bases respectively, with 14 bases between them. Germline-derived CDR1 and CDR2 are WSHSY and SAAADI. The CDR3 DNA reads TGCGCCAGCCGCAGGCTCGAAAGCACTGAAGCTTTCTTT. It encodes CASRRLESTEAFF.

Details on this clone: A read error may produce the germline difference seen at one junction end. The chain couples TRBV12-3 or TRBV12-4 to TRBJ1-2; D call uncertain. This CDR3 is built from 13 residues. This CDR3 is CASSLTSPRGYIF. The CDR3 region has the DNA TGTGCCAGCAGTTTAACATCCCCCCGAGGCTACATCTTC.

This sequence joins TRBV3-1 (or the pseudogene TRBV3-2) and TRBJ2-3, with D possibly being TRBD1 (5 bases). V lost 2 bases and J lost 4, with 7 bases in between. Germline CDR1 reads LGHDT; CDR2 reads YNNKEL (reference sequence). The CDR3 is 13 amino acids. CDR3 coding DNA: TGTGCCAGCAGCCAACAGGGCCCAGATACGCAGTATTTT. Translated, it gives CASSQQGPDTQYF.

V gene TRBV4-1 combines with J gene TRBJ1-1; TRBD1 aligns across 8 bases. Looked up from germline, CDR1 is MGHRA and CDR2 is YSYEKL. V was clipped by 3 bases and J by 0 bases; unmatched bases: 0. This CDR3 is built from 14 residues. CDR3 in amino acids: CASSHRGLNTEAFF. In DNA, the CDR3 is TGCGCCAGCAGCCACAGGGGGCTGAACACTGAAGCTTTCTTT.

Comments on this clone: A read error may produce the germline difference seen at one junction end. The genes are TRBV6-1 and TRBJ1-2, with TRBD1 as a possible D gene (6 bases). The length of the CDR3 is 13 residues. The germline CDR1 and CDR2 sequences are MNHNS and SASEGT. The CDR3 spells CASRDRSPNGYTF. DNA for the CDR3: TGTGCCAGCCGTGACAGGTCTCCAAACGGCTACACCTTC.

V gene TRBV28 combines with J gene TRBJ2-3, with D unresolved. Trimming took off 5 bases at V and 9 bases at J, with 12 bases between the two ends. CDR1 and CDR2 from the germline V gene are MDHEN and SYDVKM. This CDR3 comprises 12 residues. The CDR3 nucleotides read TGTGCCAGCAGTCCCTGGCAAAAGACGCAGTATTTT. Its translation: CASSPWQKTQYF.

The chain joins TRBV3-1 (or the pseudogene TRBV3-2) to TRBJ2-1, with D possibly TRBD2 on 5 matching bases. Trimming removed 3 bases at V and 2 bases at J, with 11 bases between. CDR3 length equals 15 residues. Germline lookup yields CDR1 LGHDT and CDR2 YNNKEL (reference sequence). CDR3 protein: CASSQRVLTYNEQFF. CDR3 sequence (DNA): TGTGCCAGCAGCCAGAGGGTATTGACCTACAATGAGCAGTTCTTC.

CDR3 sequence: CASSPATGADTQYF. CDR3 in DNA: TGCGCCAGCAGCCCGGCGACAGGGGCGGATACGCAGTATTTT. V is TRBV5-1 and J is TRBJ2-3, with 8 bases aligning to TRBD1. The CDR3 is 14 amino acids. In germline, CDR1 is SGHRS, CDR2 YFSETQ. Unmatched junction bases numbered 7, after V lost 4 bases and J lost 6 bases.

The V call is TRBV10-3, the J call TRBJ2-5, with 9 bases that match TRBD1. This CDR3 has 13 residues. V was clipped by 7 bases and J by 5 bases; unmatched bases: 5. The V gene's germline CDR1 is ENHRY and CDR2 SYGVKD. The CDR3 reads CAIKGTGSETQYF. As DNA, the CDR3 is TGTGCCATCAAGGGGACAGGGTCGGAGACCCAGTACTTC.

V gene TRBV27 combines with J gene TRBJ2-2; D not certain. The V and J ends lost 6 bases and 5 bases respectively, with 13 bases between them. From germline, CDR1 is MNHEY and CDR2 SMNVEV (reference sequence). The CDR3 sequence is 14 residues long. The CDR3 spells CASSRTGWTGELFF. The DNA of the CDR3 is TGTGCCAGCAGCCGTACCGGGTGGACCGGGGAGCTGTTTTTT.

This clone occurred once. The chain carries TRBV24-1 and TRBJ2-5, with TRBD1 identical over 7 bases. V shed 6 bases and J 5 bases; nucleotides not matched to a gene: 5. The CDR3 sequence is 13 residues long. CDR1 is KGHDR and CDR2 is SFDVKD in the germline V gene. The CDR3 sequence: CATSHRGRETQYF. CDR3 nucleotides: TGTGCCACCAGTCACAGGGGAAGGGAGACCCAGTACTTC.

This clone appeared once. The V call is TRBV3-1 (or the pseudogene TRBV3-2), the J call TRBJ1-6; 8 bases are shared with TRBD1. This CDR3 spans 16 amino acids. CDR1 and CDR2 from the germline V gene are LGHDT and YNNKEL (reference sequence). The V segment lost 4 bases and the J segment 7 bases; nucleotides outside the gene matches: 9. The CDR3 coding sequence is TGTGCCAGCAGCCGTGGGGAGACAGGGGAGAATTCACCCCTCCACTTT. It specifies CASSRGETGENSPLHF.

The V call is TRBV7-2, the J call TRBJ2-3, with 7 bases aligning to TRBD2. CDR1 SGHTA and CDR2 FQGNSA come from the germline V gene. V trimming: 7 bases; J trimming: 0 bases; junction bases outside the gene matches: 1. This CDR3 is 13 amino acids long. CDR3 coding DNA: TGTGCCAGCACTAGCGGTAGCACAGATACGCAGTATTTT. Protein: CASTSGSTDTQYF.

V and J are TRBV30 and TRBJ1-1; D is unresolved. Trimming cost V 1 base and J 0 bases, with 12 bases left between them. The CDR3 has 15 amino acids. CDR1 is GTSNPN and CDR2 is SVGIG in the germline V gene (reference sequence). The CDR3 sequence: CAWSAPRAVNTEAFF. In nucleotides, the CDR3 is TGTGCCTGGAGTGCCCCGAGGGCCGTGAACACTGAAGCTTTCTTT. Full variable domain (rest looked up from reference TRBV30 and TRBJ1-1): SQTIHQWPATLVQPVGSPLSLECTVEGTSNPNLYWYRQAAGRGLQLLFYSVGIGQISSEVPQNLSASRPQDRQFILSSKKLLLSDSGFYLCAWSAPRAVNTEAFFGQGTRLTVV.

The J gene is TRBJ1-4, the V gene TRBV3-1 (or the pseudogene TRBV3-2); D gene unclear. Trimming removed 4 bases from V and 5 bases from J, with 8 bases in between. CDR1 and CDR2 (germline): LGHDT, YNNKEL (reference sequence). CDR3 length: 13 residues. The chain's CDR3 is CASSPIRNEKLFF. The DNA of the CDR3 is TGTGCCAGCAGCCCAATCCGGAATGAAAAACTGTTTTTT.

V gene TRBV12-3 or TRBV12-4 combines with J gene TRBJ1-1, with 7 bases aligning to TRBD1. CDR3 length: 12 amino acids. V lost 7 bases and J lost 6; bases outside the gene matches: 5. Here the CDR3 reads CASTRQGAEAFF. The CDR3 nucleotides are TGTGCCAGCACCCGGCAGGGGGCTGAAGCTTTCTTT.

This chain uses TRBV20-1 with TRBJ1-1; D not certain. The CDR3 has 11 residues. Germline loops: CDR1 DFQATT, CDR2 SNEGSKA (reference sequence). Trimming cost V 6 bases and J 9 bases, with 14 bases left between them. The CDR3 DNA sequence: TGCAGTGCCGGACGGGAGCCGAAAGCTTTCTTT. Residues: CSAGREPKAFF.

The chain joins TRBV7-2 to TRBJ2-1; D is ambiguous. V dropped 1 base and J dropped 1 base, with 8 bases sitting between them. CDR3 size: 15 residues. CDR1 is SGHTA, CDR2 FQGNSA, per germline. CDR3 DNA: TGTGCCAGCAGCTTAGATGCCAGATCCTACAATGAGCAGTTCTTC. Translating gives CASSLDARSYNEQFF. The full variable domain, completed using reference TRBV7-2 and TRBJ2-1, is GAGVSQSPSNKVTEKGKDVELRCDPISGHTALYWYRQSLGQGLEFLIYFQGNSAPDKSGLPSDRFSAERTGGSVSTLTIQRTQQEDSAVYLCASSLDARSYNEQFFGPGTRLTVL.

This clone was counted once. This rearrangement joins TRBV5-1 to TRBJ1-3; the D gene is possibly TRBD1 (5 bases). V was trimmed by 2 bases and J by 8 bases, leaving 11 bases between them. CDR3 size: 13 residues. Germline loops: CDR1 SGHRS, CDR2 YFSETQ. CDR3: CASSFPGLDTIYF. As DNA, the CDR3 is TGCGCCAGCAGCTTCCCAGGGTTAGACACCATATATTTT.

V and J are TRBV5-1 and TRBJ2-4; D is perhaps TRBD1 (6 bases). Trimming removed 3 bases at V and 6 bases at J, with 13 bases between. The CDR3 totals 14 residues. Germline V gene data show CDR1 as SGHRS and CDR2 as YFSETQ. The CDR3 DNA reads TGCGCCAGCAGCTCGGCTGGGGGCCCAAACATTCAGTACTTC. Translated: CASSSAGGPNIQYF.

This chain uses TRBV24-1 with TRBJ2-3; TRBD1 matches 7 bases. J lost 11 bases, V lost 3 bases, and 7 bases had no gene match. The germline gives CDR1 KGHDR, CDR2 SFDVKD. The CDR3 runs to 13 residues. The CDR3 nucleotides are TGTGCCACCAGTGATCGACCGACAGGGATGCAGTATTTT. Its translation is CATSDRPTGMQYF.

The gene calls are TRBV20-1 and TRBJ1-1; D not certain. The CDR3 is 14 amino acids. Germline lookup yields CDR1 DFQATT and CDR2 SNEGSKA (reference sequence). V was shortened by 3 bases and J by 1 base, with 12 bases between the two germline ends. The CDR3 reads CSASYRGSNTEAFF. The CDR3 DNA reads as TGCAGTGCTAGTTACCGCGGTTCGAACACTGAAGCTTTCTTT.

The rearrangement links TRBV30 to TRBJ1-6; D uncertain. Germline CDR1 GTSNPN, CDR2 SVGIG (reference sequence). Deletions cut 3 bases from V and 0 bases from J, with 9 bases between. CDR3 length: 15 residues. This CDR3 is CAWSNSPSYNSPLHF. CDR3 DNA: TGTGCCTGGAGCAACAGCCCCTCCTATAATTCACCCCTCCACTTT.

The chain recombines TRBV19 with TRBJ2-4; D ambiguous. Germline lookup yields CDR1 LNHDA and CDR2 SQIVND (reference sequence). The CDR3 contains 15 residues. Trimming removed 2 bases at V and 5 bases at J, with 13 bases between. In DNA form, the CDR3 reads TGTGCCAGTAGTATAACTGGTAAAGTCCAAAACATTCAGTACTTC. This codes for CASSITGKVQNIQYF.

V usage is TRBV5-6 and J usage is TRBJ2-3, with a weak D call TRBD1 (6 bases). CDR1 is SGHDT and CDR2 is YYEEEE in the germline V gene. V lost 4 bases and J 4 bases, leaving 10 bases between the germline ends. CDR3 size: 13 residues. The CDR3 nucleotides read TGTGCCAGCAGCCTACAGGGTCCAGATACGCAGTATTTT. Translated: CASSLQGPDTQYF.

This clone was observed a single time. The chain joins TRBV7-6 to TRBJ2-1; 9 bases are a match to TRBD1. The J segment lost 9 bases and the V segment lost 5 bases, leaving 5 bases of the junction unmatched. Germline V CDR1 and CDR2: SGHVS, FNYEAQ. The CDR3 runs to 13 residues. The CDR3 loop is CASSGGQGIEQFF. For the CDR3, the DNA is TGTGCCAGCAGCGGGGGACAGGGTATTGAGCAGTTCTTC.

This clone was recorded only once. CDR3 in amino acids: CASSVGTGGYYEQYF. In nucleotides, the CDR3 is TGTGCCAGCAGCGTAGGGACAGGGGGTTACTACGAGCAGTACTTC. The chain combines TRBV9 with TRBJ2-7; the match to TRBD1 covers 10 bases. The CDR3 covers 15 residues. CDR1 and CDR2 from the germline V gene are SGDLS and YYNGEE. Trimming took 0 bases from V and 3 from J; bases not matched to a gene: 3.

The chain carries TRBV5-1 and TRBJ2-3, with D possibly being TRBD1 (5 bases). Looked up from germline, CDR1 is SGHRS and CDR2 is YFSETQ. Trimming removed 0 bases from V and 5 bases from J, with 13 bases in between. This CDR3 is 15 amino acids long. CDR3 coding DNA: TGCGCCAGCAGCTTGGGTGGCAGGGAAGTAGATACGCAGTATTTT. Protein: CASSLGGREVDTQYF.

This chain uses TRBV5-1 with TRBJ2-7; 11 positions agree with TRBD2. Germline lookup yields CDR1 SGHRS and CDR2 YFSETQ. This CDR3 has 17 residues. The V segment lost 5 bases and the J segment 0 bases; nucleotides outside the gene matches: 10. CDR3 in amino acids: CASRMAASGGNSYEQYF. Here the CDR3 DNA reads TGCGCCAGCAGGATGGCGGCTAGCGGGGGGAACTCCTACGAGCAGTACTTC.

The chain has TRBV5-1 and TRBJ2-2; D gene unclear. Trimming cost V 6 bases and J 0 bases, with 12 bases left between them. This CDR3 region has 15 residues. The germline V gene encodes CDR1 SGHRS and CDR2 YFSETQ. The CDR3 reads CASTSGSSNTGELFF. The CDR3 nucleotides are TGCGCCAGCACCTCCGGGTCCTCGAACACCGGGGAGCTGTTTTTT. The complete variable domain, with remaining parts taken from reference TRBV5-1 and TRBJ2-2, reads KAGVTQTPRYLIKTRGQQVTLSCSPISGHRSVSWYQQTPGQGLQFLFEYFSETQRNKGNFPGRFSGRQFSNSRSEMNVSTLELGDSALYLCASTSGSSNTGELFFGEGSRLTVL.